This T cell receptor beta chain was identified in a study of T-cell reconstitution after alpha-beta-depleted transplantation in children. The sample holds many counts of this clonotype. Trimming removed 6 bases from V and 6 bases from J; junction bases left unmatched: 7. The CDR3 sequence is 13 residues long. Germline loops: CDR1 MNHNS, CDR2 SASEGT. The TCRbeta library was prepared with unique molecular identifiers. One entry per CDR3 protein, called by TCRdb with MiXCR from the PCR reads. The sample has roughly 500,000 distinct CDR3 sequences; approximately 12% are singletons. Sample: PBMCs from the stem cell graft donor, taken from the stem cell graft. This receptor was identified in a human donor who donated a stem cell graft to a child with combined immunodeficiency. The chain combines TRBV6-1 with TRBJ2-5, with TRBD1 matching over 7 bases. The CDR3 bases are TGTGCCAGCAGAATAACAGGGGTCCAGACCCAGTACTTC. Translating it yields CASRITGVQTQYF.